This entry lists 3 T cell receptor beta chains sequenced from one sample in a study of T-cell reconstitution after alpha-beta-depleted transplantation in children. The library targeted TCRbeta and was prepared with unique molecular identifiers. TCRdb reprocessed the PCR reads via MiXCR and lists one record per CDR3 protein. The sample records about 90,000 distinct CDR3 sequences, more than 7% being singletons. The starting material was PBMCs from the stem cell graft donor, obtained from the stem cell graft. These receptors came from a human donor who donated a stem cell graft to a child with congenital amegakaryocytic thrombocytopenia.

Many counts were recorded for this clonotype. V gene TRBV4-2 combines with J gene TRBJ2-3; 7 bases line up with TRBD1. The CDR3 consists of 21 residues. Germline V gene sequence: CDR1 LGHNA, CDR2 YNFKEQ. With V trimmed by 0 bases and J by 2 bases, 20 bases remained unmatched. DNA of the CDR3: TGTGCCAGCAGCCAAGAAGGGAGAAGGGGGCCTCTCCATCCAAACACAGATACGCAGTATTTT. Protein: CASSQEGRRGPLHPNTDTQYF.

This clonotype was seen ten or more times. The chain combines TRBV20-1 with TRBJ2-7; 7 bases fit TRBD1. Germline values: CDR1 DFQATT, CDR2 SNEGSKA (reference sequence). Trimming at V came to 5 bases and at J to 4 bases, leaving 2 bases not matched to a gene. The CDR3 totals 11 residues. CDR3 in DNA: TGCAGTGCTCAGACAGGGTACGAGCAGTACTTC. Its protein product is CSAQTGYEQYF.

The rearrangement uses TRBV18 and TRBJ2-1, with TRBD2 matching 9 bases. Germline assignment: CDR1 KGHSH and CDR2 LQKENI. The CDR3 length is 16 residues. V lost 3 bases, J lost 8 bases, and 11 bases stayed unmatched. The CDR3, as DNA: TGTGCCAGCTCACCCGTAGCGGGAGCCGGGTTCCATGAGCAGTTCTTC. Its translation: CASSPVAGAGFHEQFF.